The 17 T cell receptor beta chains listed next were all sequenced from one sample in a study of PD-L1 blockade in urothelial cancer (dated by TCRdb to between 2016 and 2019). The sample's time point, from its label and the paper: pretreatment peripheral blood. To prepare the library, the immunoSEQ multiplex PCR assay was applied. In TCRdb, the immuneACCESS table is reduced to in-frame sequences with V and J assigned. These tables do not hold every clone; where another copy was compared, an unresolved V gene accounts for under half, and the others remain unexplained. This sample has 90,000 or so clones in its table, and 85% to 90% of those were observed once. Jointly, the top ten make up around 1.5% of the sample. The sample was PBMCs, taken around atezolizumab (anti-PD-L1) treatment. Every receptor here comes from a man between 60 and 75 years old with urothelial cancer.

The chain links TRBV5-4 to TRBJ1-1, with D perhaps TRBD1 (5 bases). Per germline, CDR1 SGHNT and CDR2 YYREEE (reference sequence). The germline V and J ends were trimmed by 3 bases and 2 bases, with 14 bases remaining between them. The CDR3 runs 15 residues. CDR3 nucleotide sequence: TGTGCCAGCAGCTCAGGGAGGATAACCAACACTGAAGCTTTCTTT. As protein: CASSSGRITNTEAFF.

The rearrangement uses TRBV5-6 and TRBJ2-5, with 10 positions matching TRBD1. V shed 5 bases, J shed 3 bases, and the junction held 4 bases outside the gene matches. The CDR3 covers 14 residues. Per germline, CDR1 SGHDT and CDR2 YYEEEE. CDR3 protein: CASSRDRGEETQYF. As DNA, the CDR3 is TGTGCCAGCAGTAGGGACAGGGGAGAAGAGACCCAGTACTTC.

The chain links TRBV25-1 to TRBJ2-3; TRBD2 matches at 11 bases. CDR1 MGHDK and CDR2 SYGVNS come from the germline V gene. With 6 bases clipped from V and 6 bases from J, the junction kept 8 bases outside the gene matches. This CDR3 region has 15 residues. In DNA, the CDR3 is TGTGCCAGCAGCCTTAGCGGGGGGGCCGCGGATACGCAGTATTTT. Translated, it gives CASSLSGGAADTQYF. The full variable domain, with the rest looked up from reference TRBV25-1 and TRBJ2-3, is EADIYQTPRYLVIGTGKKITLECSQTMGHDKMYWYQQDPGMELHLIHYSYGVNSTEKGDLSSESTVSRIRTEHFPLTLESARPSHTSQYLCASSLSGGAADTQYFGPGTRLTVL.

This chain joins TRBV19 and TRBJ2-1, with TRBD2 matching over 7 bases. CDR1 is LNHDA, CDR2 SQIVND, per germline (reference sequence). The CDR3 loop spans 13 amino acids. With V trimmed by 6 bases and J by 5 bases, 4 bases remained unmatched. CDR3 amino acids: CASRTSQNNEQFF. The CDR3, as DNA: TGTGCCAGTAGGACTAGCCAGAACAATGAGCAGTTCTTC.

This chain links TRBV5-4 with TRBJ1-4, with D possibly TRBD1 on 6 matching bases. The CDR3 totals 16 residues. Trimming took 4 bases from V and 0 from J, leaving 13 bases between them. Germline V lookup: CDR1 SGHNT, CDR2 YYREEE (reference sequence). The CDR3 DNA is TGTGCCAGCAGCCAGGACAGATACGCAACTAATGAAAAACTGTTTTTT. It specifies CASSQDRYATNEKLFF.

V usage is TRBV4-1 and J usage is TRBJ1-6, with TRBD1 matching over 12 bases. The CDR3 consists of 19 residues. CDR1 and CDR2 from the germline V gene are MGHRA and YSYEKL. Trimming removed 3 bases from V and 9 bases from J; junction bases left unmatched: 15. CDR3 in DNA: TGCGCCAGCAGCCAGTCCCAGCCTCTAATGGGACAGGGGGCTTCACCCCTCCACTTT. It yields the protein CASSQSQPLMGQGASPLHF.

This rearrangement joins TRBV5-1 to TRBJ1-2; perhaps TRBD1 as D (6 bases). There are 15 residues in the CDR3. V lost 7 bases, J lost 1 base, and 17 bases lay in between. The V gene's germline CDR1 is SGHRS and CDR2 YFSETQ. The CDR3 DNA is TGCGCCAGCCGACCCGGGACACCTAATAACTATGGCTACACCTTC. Its protein product is CASRPGTPNNYGYTF.

This rearrangement joins TRBV20-1 to TRBJ2-7; no reliable D call. CDR1 is DFQATT and CDR2 is SNEGSKA in the germline V gene (reference sequence). The CDR3 is 10 residues long. V was pared by 5 bases and J by 3 bases, with 5 bases between. In DNA form, the CDR3 reads TGCAGTGCTCGACACTACGAGCAGTACTTC. Translating it yields CSARHYEQYF.

This chain uses TRBV9 with TRBJ1-1; D perhaps matches TRBD1 (5 bases). The germline V gene encodes CDR1 SGDLS and CDR2 YYNGEE. The V end was cut by 2 bases, the J end by 5 bases, with 19 bases between. The CDR3 is 16 amino acids. This CDR3 is CASSVGTGGGKTEAFF. DNA for the CDR3: TGTGCCAGCAGCGTTGGGACCGGGGGAGGGAAAACTGAAGCTTTCTTT.

The gene calls are TRBV14 and TRBJ2-1, with 10 positions matching TRBD2. This CDR3 region has 17 residues. Germline loops: CDR1 SGHDN, CDR2 FVKESK. Losses at the gene ends were 0 bases for V and 8 bases for J; bases not matched to a gene: 10. CDR3 DNA sequence: TGTGCCAGCAGCCAAGATTTTAAGCGGGGGGGCCTTGATGAGCAGTTCTTC. The encoded protein is CASSQDFKRGGLDEQFF.

CDR3 in DNA: TGTGCCAGCAGCCTAGGGACTAGCGGGAATGAGCAGTTCTTC. Translating gives CASSLGTSGNEQFF. The chain joins TRBV9 to TRBJ2-1; TRBD2 matches 12 bases. Trimming took 4 bases from V and 7 from J; bases not matched to a gene: 3. The CDR3 runs to 14 residues. Germline loops: CDR1 SGDLS, CDR2 YYNGEE.

The V call is TRBV7-2, the J call TRBJ2-1; 10 nucleotides line up with TRBD2. Germline CDR1 is SGHTA and CDR2 is FQGNSA. CDR3 length equals 15 residues. With V trimmed by 1 base and J by 15 bases, 12 bases remained unmatched. The CDR3 loop reads CASSLDVSSSGRPFF. In DNA, the CDR3 is TGTGCCAGCAGCTTAGACGTGTCATCTAGCGGGAGACCGTTCTTC.

This chain connects TRBV6-7 to TRBJ1-4, with 10 bases lining up with TRBD1. TRBV6-7 is labeled an ORF, and its function is uncertain. The CDR3 runs to 16 residues. Unmatched junction bases numbered 11, after V lost 6 bases and J lost 7 bases. In DNA form, the CDR3 reads TGTGCCAGCAGCGGGTTGGGGACAGGGGTCGGTGAAAAACTGTTTTTT. This codes for CASSGLGTGVGEKLFF.

This chain joins TRBV7-2 and TRBJ1-5; D gene ambiguous. Germline values: CDR1 SGHTA, CDR2 FQGNSA. CDR3 length: 16 amino acids. Trimming shortened V by 2 bases and J by 5 bases, and 16 bases separated the two germline ends. The DNA of the CDR3 is TGTGCCAGCAGCTTATCCTCGGGCTCGGACTATCAGCCCCAGCATTTT. Its protein product is CASSLSSGSDYQPQHF. The full variable domain, completed using reference TRBV7-2 and TRBJ1-5, is GAGVSQSPSNKVTEKGKDVELRCDPISGHTALYWYRQSLGQGLEFLIYFQGNSAPDKSGLPSDRFSAERTGGSVSTLTIQRTQQEDSAVYLCASSLSSGSDYQPQHFGDGTRLSIL.

This clone was found once. Germline and junction disagree at one end, which may indicate a read error. The rearrangement links TRBV7-8 to TRBJ2-5; D is perhaps TRBD2 (5 bases). The germline V gene encodes CDR1 SGHVS and CDR2 FQNEAQ. CDR3 length equals 13 residues. This CDR3 reads CASTRGGEGVLNF. The CDR3 coding sequence is TGTGCCAGCACCCGAGGAGGAGAGGGAGTCTTAAACTTC.

The chain has TRBV6-1 and TRBJ1-1; D not resolved. The germline V gene has CDR1 MNHNS and CDR2 SASEGT. This CDR3 has 13 amino acids. Trimming cost V 2 bases and J 1 base, with 5 bases left between them. CDR3 region: CASSETRNTEAFF. CDR3 sequence (DNA): TGTGCCAGCAGTGAAACAAGGAACACTGAAGCTTTCTTT.

The CDR3 loop is CASSSGTSVNNEQFF. The CDR3 DNA reads TGTGCCAGCAGCTCCGGGACTAGCGTAAACAATGAGCAGTTCTTC. The chain has TRBV11-1 and TRBJ2-1; 10 bases align to TRBD2. Germline values: CDR1 SGHAT, CDR2 FQDESV (reference sequence). This CDR3 is 15 amino acids long. V lost 4 bases, J lost 5 bases, and 5 bases stayed unmatched.